This record concerns one T cell receptor beta chain sequence. Antigen unknown. This sample is drawn from a study of shared clonotypes between healthy human individuals. Across several immunoSEQ plates, the genomic DNA of each subset was split evenly. TCRdb keeps only in-frame clones here, not all; method: immunoSEQ multiplex PCR. The sample shows approximately 320,000 clones, under 80% of them seen only once. Study findings and constraints: Lower generation probabilities were found for non-shared clonotypes than for those shared by all four donors.

The CDR3 length is 14 residues. Per germline, CDR1 GTSNPN and CDR2 SVGIG (reference sequence). With V trimmed by 1 base and J by 4 bases, 5 bases remained unmatched. The origin of this receptor is a young man in good health. The chain is built from TRBV30 and TRBJ1-1, with 8 nucleotides matching TRBD1. The sample taken for sequencing was memory CD4+ T cells sorted from blood. Subset reported: CD45RA-negative fraction. The chain's CDR3 is CAWSALTGGTEAFF. The CDR3 DNA is TGTGCCTGGAGTGCCCTAACAGGGGGCACTGAAGCTTTCTTT.